This is a list of T cell receptor beta chains from one sample in a study of cytotoxic CD8 clonotypes in ibrutinib-treated CLL. This table comes from immunoSEQ multiplex PCR, and its TCRdb copy is limited to in-frame clones, with some not included. The sample lists roughly 250,000 clones, around three quarters occurring once. Material: PBMCs, obtained after 24 months of ibrutinib treatment. These TCRs come from a human donor with chronic lymphocytic leukemia. The CDR3 runs from the conserved cysteine through the conserved F or W.

V gene	J gene	CDR3 protein
TRBV5-6	TRBJ1-2	CASSPPRTGIFGGYTF
TRBV19	TRBJ2-2	CASTQREAGASGELFF
TRBV27	TRBJ2-7	CASSSTGTSGGEQYF
TRBV7-9	TRBJ1-1	CASSKQREAFF
TRBV5-1	TRBJ2-7	CASSTSYEQYF
TRBV6-5	TRBJ2-7	CASSIGQGSYEQYF
TRBV5-1	TRBJ1-2	CASSTLQGPGVYTF
TRBV30	TRBJ1-5	CAWSVSRDQPQHF
TRBV6-5	TRBJ2-2	CASSTGGLNTGELFF
TRBV7-6	TRBJ2-5	CASSLGQGARGTQYF
TRBV6-5	TRBJ2-7	CASRGSEQYF
TRBV18	TRBJ2-1	CASSPYTGTHTYNEQFF
TRBV10-3	TRBJ2-1	CASGVGSSYNEQFF
TRBV15	TRBJ2-1	CATSPSTGRRYNEQFF
TRBV14	TRBJ2-3	CASSLSDTQYF
TRBV11-2	TRBJ2-5	CASSSRTERSRETQYF
TRBV11-3	TRBJ2-7	CASSLPWGVRYEQYF
TRBV5-1	TRBJ2-3	CASQTTSRISTDTQYF
TRBV6-1	TRBJ2-7	CASNGLIYEQYF
TRBV4-3	TRBJ1-4	CASSQEDRGREKLFF
TRBV28	TRBJ2-1	CASSTGRYNEQFF
TRBV29-1	TRBJ2-7	CSVGRGQDVYEQYF
TRBV6-5	TRBJ2-7	CASRRSATYEQYF